The 22 T cell receptor beta chains listed next were all sequenced from one sample in a study of T cell responses to AZD1222 COVID-19 vaccine. The assay was immunoSEQ multiplex PCR, and TCRdb's table has in-frame clones only and misses some. The sample includes 130,000 or so clones, 92% of them seen just once. Here the sequenced sample was peripheral blood, taken on day 0 of AZD1222 vaccination. Receptors were obtained from an adult in good health.

The J gene is TRBJ2-7, the V gene TRBV19; TRBD2 agrees at 8 bases. V lost 7 bases and J lost 2; bases outside the gene matches: 10. Germline V gene sequence: CDR1 LNHDA, CDR2 SQIVND (reference sequence). CDR3 size: 15 residues. CDR3 in DNA: TGTGCCAGTAAACCCGGGAGGGGAGTCGCCTACGAGCAGTACTTC. Protein sequence: CASKPGRGVAYEQYF.

The genes are TRBV3-1 (or the pseudogene TRBV3-2) and TRBJ1-1, with 7 bases that match TRBD1. V was pared by 5 bases and J by 4 bases, with 10 bases of the junction left unmatched. From germline, CDR1 is LGHDT and CDR2 YNNKEL (reference sequence). This CDR3 is 15 amino acids long. DNA for the CDR3: TGTGCCAGCAGCTCCCGGGCAGGGGGAGGCACTGAAGCTTTCTTT. Its protein is CASSSRAGGGTEAFF.

There are a few counts of this clone. The rearrangement joins TRBV5-6 to TRBJ1-2; weak D call: TRBD1 (6 bases). The germline CDR1 and CDR2 sequences are SGHDT and YYEEEE. The CDR3 sequence is 13 residues long. With 2 bases removed from V and 4 bases from J, the gap between germline ends came to 9 bases. The CDR3 loop is CASSLQGGYGYTF. In nucleotides, the CDR3 is TGTGCCAGCAGCTTACAGGGAGGCTATGGCTACACCTTC.

The J gene is TRBJ1-1, the V gene TRBV27; D gene ambiguous. This CDR3 contains 15 residues. The V gene's germline CDR1 is MNHEY and CDR2 SMNVEV (reference sequence). Between the trimmed V and J ends, which lost 6 bases and 0 bases, there was a span of 14 bases. CDR3 region: CASSNGPTMNTEAFF. The CDR3 nucleotides read TGTGCCAGCAGCAACGGACCAACCATGAACACTGAAGCTTTCTTT.

The chain recombines TRBV7-9 with TRBJ1-2; 8 bases agree with TRBD1. Germline V gene data show CDR1 as SEHNR and CDR2 as FQNEAQ (reference sequence). The V gene end was trimmed by 5 bases and the J gene end by 7 bases; junction bases not matched to a gene: 3. This CDR3 contains 12 residues. In nucleotides, the CDR3 is TGTGCCAGCAGCGGCAGGGGGCCTGGCTACACCTTC. Encoded protein: CASSGRGPGYTF. Full variable domain (rest looked up from reference TRBV7-9 and TRBJ1-2): DTGVSQNPRHKITKRGQNVTFRCDPISEHNRLYWYRQTLGQGPEFLTYFQNEAQLEKSRLLSDRFSAERPKGSFSTLEIQRTEQGDSAMYLCASSGRGPGYTFGSGTRLTVV.

CDR3 in DNA: TGTGCCAGCAGGACAGGGGGCAGGGATCGCAATCAGCCCCAGCATTTT. As protein: CASRTGGRDRNQPQHF. This rearrangement joins TRBV6-4 to TRBJ1-5, with 10 bases that match TRBD1. V lost 6 bases, J lost 2 bases, and 7 bases stayed unmatched. The CDR3 consists of 16 residues. Germline values: CDR1 MRHNA, CDR2 SNTAGT.

The V and J genes are TRBV6-5 and TRBJ2-7, with no clear D. This CDR3 region has 12 residues. CDR1 MNHEY and CDR2 SVGAGI come from the germline V gene. V was cut by 6 bases and J by 3 bases, with 9 bases left in between. CDR3 amino acids: CASSLTFYEQYF. For the CDR3, the DNA is TGTGCCAGCAGCCTGACCTTCTACGAGCAGTACTTC.

This chain connects TRBV27 to TRBJ1-1; 8 bases fit TRBD1. J lost 1 base, V lost 8 bases, and 15 bases had no gene match. The CDR3 covers 17 residues. CDR1 and CDR2 from the germline V gene are MNHEY and SMNVEV (reference sequence). The CDR3: CASSPNRDRLGNTEAFF. As DNA, the CDR3 is TGTGCCAGCTCCCCAAACCGGGACAGGCTCGGGAACACTGAAGCTTTCTTT.

The chain joins TRBV2 to TRBJ2-7; D is uncertain. Deletions cut 2 bases from V and 1 base from J, with 9 bases between. Germline lookup yields CDR1 SNHLY and CDR2 FYNNEI. The CDR3 length is 14 residues. CDR3 loop: CASSEIRGSYEQYF. The CDR3 coding sequence is TGTGCCAGCAGTGAAATAAGAGGATCCTACGAGCAGTACTTC.

The genes are TRBV18 and TRBJ2-1; no definite D call. This CDR3 contains 14 residues. V was clipped by 2 bases and J by 7 bases, with 12 bases between them. Germline lookup yields CDR1 KGHSH and CDR2 LQKENI. The CDR3 reads CASSPGFLGNEQFF. The CDR3 DNA follows: TGTGCCAGCTCACCAGGGTTCCTGGGTAATGAGCAGTTCTTC.

This rearrangement joins TRBV4-3 to TRBJ1-1; D not resolved. Trimming stripped 0 bases from V and 6 bases from J, with 11 bases between. The CDR3 contains 14 residues. The germline gives CDR1 LGHNA, CDR2 YSLEER. CDR3 DNA: TGCGCCAGCAGCCAAGATTCCCGGGTATCTGAAGCTTTCTTT. Translating gives CASSQDSRVSEAFF.

V usage is TRBV12-3 or TRBV12-4 and J usage is TRBJ1-5, with a tentative D call TRBD1 (6 bases). The CDR3 runs 13 residues. Trimming removed 5 bases from V and 7 bases from J, with 12 bases in between. CDR3 bases: TGTGCCAGCAGTCAGAATGACAGGCAGCCCCAGCATTTT. Its protein product is CASSQNDRQPQHF.

The rearrangement joins TRBV7-9 to TRBJ2-3; weak D call: TRBD2 (5 bases). Trimming took off 7 bases at V and 1 base at J, with 12 bases between the two ends. The length of the CDR3 is 14 residues. Germline V gene data show CDR1 as SEHNR and CDR2 as FQNEAQ (reference sequence). The CDR3 is CASNAGQGTDTQYF. CDR3 coding DNA: TGTGCCAGCAACGCGGGCCAGGGCACAGATACGCAGTATTTT.

This clone has just one count. J is TRBJ1-1 and V is TRBV10-3; tentatively, D is TRBD1 (6 bases). Germline V gene sequence: CDR1 ENHRY, CDR2 SYGVKD. Between the trimmed V and J ends, which lost 10 bases and 1 base, there was a span of 13 bases. This CDR3 spans 13 amino acids. The DNA for the CDR3 is TGTGCCACCATCGACAGGCCGAACACTGAAGCTTTCTTT. Amino acids: CATIDRPNTEAFF.

The CDR3: CASSGGVAGTNEQFF. The CDR3 DNA follows: TGTGCCAGCAGTGGAGGTGTAGCGGGGACTAATGAGCAGTTCTTC. The rearrangement joins TRBV2 to TRBJ2-1; 8 bases fit TRBD2. J was trimmed by 7 bases and V by 4 bases; bases with no gene match: 9. This CDR3 region has 15 residues. Germline V gene sequence: CDR1 SNHLY, CDR2 FYNNEI.

The chain employs TRBV6-2 or TRBV6-3 and TRBJ1-4, with a weak D call TRBD1 (5 bases). This CDR3 has 14 residues. V lost 2 bases to trimming and J lost 11 bases, with 15 bases between them. Germline V CDR1 and CDR2: MNHEY, SVGEGT. The CDR3 DNA follows: TGTGCCAGCAGTTACACTGGGGCCTCCGGGAAACTGTTTTTT. Its translation is CASSYTGASGKLFF.

This chain links TRBV20-1 with TRBJ1-1; D is ambiguous. Per germline, CDR1 DFQATT and CDR2 SNEGSKA (reference sequence). This CDR3 is 14 amino acids long. V was shortened by 3 bases and J by 1 base, with 12 bases between the two germline ends. Written as DNA, the CDR3 is TGCAGTGCTAGTGGCCCCGACGGGAACACTGAAGCTTTCTTT. Its protein is CSASGPDGNTEAFF.

The chain joins TRBV2 to TRBJ1-2, with 8 bases aligning to TRBD1. With 9 bases clipped from V and 5 bases from J, the junction kept 5 bases outside the gene matches. Germline V gene sequence: CDR1 SNHLY, CDR2 FYNNEI. The length of the CDR3 is 12 residues. The CDR3 DNA sequence: TGTGCCAGACAGGGGGGGATTTATGGCTACACCTTC. Translation: CARQGGIYGYTF.

The V gene is TRBV24-1, the J gene TRBJ2-2; tentative D call: TRBD2 (5 bases). V lost 0 bases and J lost 1, with 8 bases in between. This CDR3 spans 16 amino acids. Per the germline V gene, CDR1 is KGHDR and CDR2 is SFDVKD. The CDR3 DNA sequence: TGTGCCACCAGTGATTTGCGAGGGTGGAACACCGGGGAGCTGTTTTTT. Its translation: CATSDLRGWNTGELFF.

This chain uses TRBV20-1 with TRBJ2-3; D is undetermined. In germline, CDR1 is DFQATT, CDR2 SNEGSKA (reference sequence). CDR3 length equals 10 residues. Trimming removed 2 bases at V and 8 bases at J, with 5 bases between. The CDR3 DNA sequence: TGCAGTGCTAGACAGGTTACGCAGTATTTT. Its translation: CSARQVTQYF.

The V gene is TRBV3-1 (or the pseudogene TRBV3-2), the J gene TRBJ2-5; D uncertain. Trimming pared 1 base from V and 5 bases from J, leaving 5 bases between. CDR3 length: 12 amino acids. Germline V CDR1 and CDR2: LGHDT, YNNKEL (reference sequence). The CDR3 coding sequence is TGTGCCAGCAGCCAAGTGAGGGAGACCCAGTACTTC. Amino acids: CASSQVRETQYF.

This clone was recorded only once. V and J are TRBV19 and TRBJ1-1; D is undetermined. Between the trimmed V and J ends, which lost 4 bases and 4 bases, there was a span of 7 bases. The CDR3 runs to 12 residues. The germline V gene has CDR1 LNHDA and CDR2 SQIVND (reference sequence). The CDR3 DNA reads as TGTGCCAGTAGTAATGGGGTCACTGAAGCTTTCTTT. Its protein product is CASSNGVTEAFF. Supplemented by reference TRBV19 and TRBJ1-1, the full variable domain reads DGGITQSPKYLFRKEGQNVTLSCEQNLNHDAMYWYRQDPGQGLRLIYYSQIVNDFQKGDIAEGYSVSREKKESFPLTVTSAQKNPTAFYLCASSNGVTEAFFGQGTRLTVV.